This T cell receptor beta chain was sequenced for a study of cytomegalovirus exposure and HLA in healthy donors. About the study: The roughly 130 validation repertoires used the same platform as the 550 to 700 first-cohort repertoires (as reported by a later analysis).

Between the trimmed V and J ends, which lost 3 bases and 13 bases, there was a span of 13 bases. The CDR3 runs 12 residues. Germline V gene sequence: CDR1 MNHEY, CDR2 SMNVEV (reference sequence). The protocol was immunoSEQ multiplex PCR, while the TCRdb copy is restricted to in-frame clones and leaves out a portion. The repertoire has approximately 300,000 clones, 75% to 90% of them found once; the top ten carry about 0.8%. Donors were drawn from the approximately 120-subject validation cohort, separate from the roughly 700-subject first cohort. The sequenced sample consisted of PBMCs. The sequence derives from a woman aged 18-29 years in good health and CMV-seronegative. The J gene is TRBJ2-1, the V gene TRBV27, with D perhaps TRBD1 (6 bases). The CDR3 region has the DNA TGTGCCAGCAGTTTGAATGGGGGACACCAGTTCTTC. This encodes CASSLNGGHQFF.